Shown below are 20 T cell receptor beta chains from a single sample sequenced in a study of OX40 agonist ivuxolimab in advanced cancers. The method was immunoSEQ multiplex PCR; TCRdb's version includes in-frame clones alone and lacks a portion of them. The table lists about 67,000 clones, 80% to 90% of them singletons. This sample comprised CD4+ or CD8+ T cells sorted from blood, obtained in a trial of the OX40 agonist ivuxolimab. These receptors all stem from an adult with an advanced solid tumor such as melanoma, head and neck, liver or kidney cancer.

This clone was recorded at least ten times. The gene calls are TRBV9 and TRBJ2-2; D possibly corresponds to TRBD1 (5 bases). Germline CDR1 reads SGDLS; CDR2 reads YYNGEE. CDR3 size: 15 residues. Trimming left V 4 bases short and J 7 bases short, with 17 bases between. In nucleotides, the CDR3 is TGTGCCAGCAGCACAAGACAGTCGTCTATCGGGGAGCTGTTTTTT. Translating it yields CASSTRQSSIGELFF.

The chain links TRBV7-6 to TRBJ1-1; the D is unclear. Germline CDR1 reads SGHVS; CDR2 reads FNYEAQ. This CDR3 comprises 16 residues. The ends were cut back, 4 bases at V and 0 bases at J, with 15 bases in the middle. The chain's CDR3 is CASSSRPGAMNTEAFF. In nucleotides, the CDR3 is TGTGCCAGCAGCTCGAGACCCGGCGCAATGAACACTGAAGCTTTCTTT.

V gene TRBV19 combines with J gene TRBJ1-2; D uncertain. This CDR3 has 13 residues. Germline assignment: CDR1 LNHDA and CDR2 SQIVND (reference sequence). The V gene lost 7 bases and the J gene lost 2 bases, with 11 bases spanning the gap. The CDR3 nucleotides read TGTGCCAGTAAAAACAGAGAAAACTATGGCTACACCTTC. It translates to CASKNRENYGYTF.

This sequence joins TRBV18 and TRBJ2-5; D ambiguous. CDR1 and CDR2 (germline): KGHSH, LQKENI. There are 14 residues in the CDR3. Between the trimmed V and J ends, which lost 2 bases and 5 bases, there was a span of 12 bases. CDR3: CASSPLTLLETQYF. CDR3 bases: TGTGCCAGCTCACCATTGACACTTCTTGAGACCCAGTACTTC.

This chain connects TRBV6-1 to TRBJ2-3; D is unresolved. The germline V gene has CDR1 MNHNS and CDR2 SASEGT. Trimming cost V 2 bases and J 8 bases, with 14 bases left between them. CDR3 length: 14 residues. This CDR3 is CASSEPQRAATQYF. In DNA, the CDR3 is TGTGCCAGCAGTGAACCCCAGCGCGCAGCTACGCAGTATTTT.

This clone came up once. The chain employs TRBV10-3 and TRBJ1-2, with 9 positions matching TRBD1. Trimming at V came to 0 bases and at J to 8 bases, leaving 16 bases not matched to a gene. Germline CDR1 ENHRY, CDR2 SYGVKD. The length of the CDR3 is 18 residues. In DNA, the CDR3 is TGTGCCATCAGTGAGTCATTGGGGACAGGGAACCTCCTGGGGGGCTACACCTTC. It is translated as CAISESLGTGNLLGGYTF.

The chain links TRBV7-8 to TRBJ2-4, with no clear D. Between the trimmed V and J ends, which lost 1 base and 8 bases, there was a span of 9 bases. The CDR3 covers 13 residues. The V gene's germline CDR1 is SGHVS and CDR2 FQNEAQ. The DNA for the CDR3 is TGTGCCAGCAGCTTAGGTAGGACGGACATTCAGTACTTC. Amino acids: CASSLGRTDIQYF.

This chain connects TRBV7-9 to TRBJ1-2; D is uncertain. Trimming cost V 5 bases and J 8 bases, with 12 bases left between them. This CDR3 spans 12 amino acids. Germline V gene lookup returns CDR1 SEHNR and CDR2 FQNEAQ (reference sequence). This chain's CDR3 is CASSRGSYGYTF. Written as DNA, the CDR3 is TGTGCCAGCAGCCGGGGATCTTACGGCTACACCTTC. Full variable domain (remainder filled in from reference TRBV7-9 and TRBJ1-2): DTGVSQNPRHKITKRGQNVTFRCDPISEHNRLYWYRQTLGQGPEFLTYFQNEAQLEKSRLLSDRFSAERPKGSFSTLEIQRTEQGDSAMYLCASSRGSYGYTFGSGTRLTVV.

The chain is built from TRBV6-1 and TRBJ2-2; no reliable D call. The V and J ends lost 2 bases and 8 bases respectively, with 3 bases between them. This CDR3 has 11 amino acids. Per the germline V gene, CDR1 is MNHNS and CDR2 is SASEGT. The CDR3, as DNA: TGTGCCAGCAGTGAAACTGGGGAGCTGTTTTTT. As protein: CASSETGELFF.

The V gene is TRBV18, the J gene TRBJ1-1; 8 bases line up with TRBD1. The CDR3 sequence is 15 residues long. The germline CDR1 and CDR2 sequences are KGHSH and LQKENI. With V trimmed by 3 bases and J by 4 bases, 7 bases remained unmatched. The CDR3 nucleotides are TGTGCCAGCTCACCTCTACAGGGGGGGGGCACTGAAGCTTTCTTT. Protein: CASSPLQGGGTEAFF.

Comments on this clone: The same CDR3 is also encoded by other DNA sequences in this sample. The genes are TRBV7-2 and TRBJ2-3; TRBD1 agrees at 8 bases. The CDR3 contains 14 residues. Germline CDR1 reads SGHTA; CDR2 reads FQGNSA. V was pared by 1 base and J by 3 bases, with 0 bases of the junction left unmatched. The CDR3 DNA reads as TGTGCCAGCAGCTTAGGACAGGGGACAGATACGCAGTATTTT. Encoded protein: CASSLGQGTDTQYF.

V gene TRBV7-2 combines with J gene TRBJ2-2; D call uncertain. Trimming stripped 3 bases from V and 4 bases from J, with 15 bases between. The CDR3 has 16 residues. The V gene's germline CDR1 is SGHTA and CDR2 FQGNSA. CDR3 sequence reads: CASSLSPMVGTGELFF. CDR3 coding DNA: TGTGCCAGCAGCTTGAGTCCCATGGTAGGCACCGGGGAGCTGTTTTTT.

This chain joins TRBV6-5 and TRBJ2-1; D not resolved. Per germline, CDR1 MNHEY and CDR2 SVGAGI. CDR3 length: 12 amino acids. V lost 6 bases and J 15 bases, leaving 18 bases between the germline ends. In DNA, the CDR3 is TGTGCCAGCAGAACCTCTCTCGGAGTTCCGTTCTTC. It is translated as CASRTSLGVPFF.

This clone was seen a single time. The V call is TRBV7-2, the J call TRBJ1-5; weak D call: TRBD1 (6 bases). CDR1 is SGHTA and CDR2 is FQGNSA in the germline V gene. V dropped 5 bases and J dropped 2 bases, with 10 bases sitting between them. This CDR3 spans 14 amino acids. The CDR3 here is CASSLEGGNQPQHF. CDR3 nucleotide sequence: TGTGCCAGCAGCCTGGAGGGGGGCAATCAGCCCCAGCATTTT.

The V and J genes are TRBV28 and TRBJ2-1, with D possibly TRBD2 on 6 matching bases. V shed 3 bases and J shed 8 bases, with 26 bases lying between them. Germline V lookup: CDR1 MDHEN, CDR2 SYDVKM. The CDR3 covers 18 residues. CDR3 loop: CASSLYQQSSGGSDEQFF. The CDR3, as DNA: TGTGCCAGCAGTTTGTACCAGCAGAGTAGCGGAGGATCCGATGAGCAGTTCTTC.

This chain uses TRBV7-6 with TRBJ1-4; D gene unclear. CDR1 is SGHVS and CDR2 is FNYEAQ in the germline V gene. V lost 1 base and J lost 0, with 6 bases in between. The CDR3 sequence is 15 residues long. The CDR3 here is CASSLVQATNEKLFF. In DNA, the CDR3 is TGTGCCAGCAGCTTAGTGCAAGCAACTAATGAAAAACTGTTTTTT.

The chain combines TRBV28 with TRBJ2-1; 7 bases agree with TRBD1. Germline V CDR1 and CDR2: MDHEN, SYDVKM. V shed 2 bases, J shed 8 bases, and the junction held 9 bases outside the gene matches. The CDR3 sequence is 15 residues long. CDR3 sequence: CASSLRGTVSYEQFF. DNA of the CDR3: TGTGCCAGCAGTTTAAGGGGGACAGTATCTTATGAGCAGTTCTTC.

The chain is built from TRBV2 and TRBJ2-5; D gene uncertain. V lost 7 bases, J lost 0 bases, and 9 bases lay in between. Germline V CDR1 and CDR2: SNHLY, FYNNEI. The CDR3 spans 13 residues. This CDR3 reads CASNRQYQETQYF. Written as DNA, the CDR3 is TGTGCCAGCAACCGGCAGTACCAAGAGACCCAGTACTTC.

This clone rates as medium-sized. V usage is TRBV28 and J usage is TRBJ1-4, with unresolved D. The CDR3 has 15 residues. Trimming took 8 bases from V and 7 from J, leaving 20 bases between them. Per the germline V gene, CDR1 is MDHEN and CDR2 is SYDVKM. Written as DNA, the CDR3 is TGTGCCAGCCGCGGCGGGCTTTCGGTACTTGAAAAACTGTTTTTT. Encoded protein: CASRGGLSVLEKLFF.

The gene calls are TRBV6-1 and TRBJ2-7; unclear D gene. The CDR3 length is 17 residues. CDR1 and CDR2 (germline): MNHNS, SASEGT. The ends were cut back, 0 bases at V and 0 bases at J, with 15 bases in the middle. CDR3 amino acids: CASSEAGSAAGSYEQYF. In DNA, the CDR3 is TGTGCCAGCAGTGAAGCAGGGTCCGCAGCAGGCTCCTACGAGCAGTACTTC.